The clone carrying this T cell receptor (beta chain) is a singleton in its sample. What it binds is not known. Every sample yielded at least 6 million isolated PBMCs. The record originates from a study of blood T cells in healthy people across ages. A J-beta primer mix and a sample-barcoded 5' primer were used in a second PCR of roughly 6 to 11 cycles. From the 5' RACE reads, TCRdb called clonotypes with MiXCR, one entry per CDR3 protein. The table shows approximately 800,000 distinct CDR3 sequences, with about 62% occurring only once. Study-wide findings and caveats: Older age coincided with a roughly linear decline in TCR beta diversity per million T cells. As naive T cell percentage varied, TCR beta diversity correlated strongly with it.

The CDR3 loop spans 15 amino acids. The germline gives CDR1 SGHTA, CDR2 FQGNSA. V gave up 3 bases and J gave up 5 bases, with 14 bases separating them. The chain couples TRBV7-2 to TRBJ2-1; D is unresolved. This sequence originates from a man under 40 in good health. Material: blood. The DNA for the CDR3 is TGTGCCAGCAGCTTTGGCCTCTTTGGGAACAATGAGCAGTTCTTC. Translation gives CASSFGLFGNNEQFF.